This entry lists 3 T cell receptor beta chains sequenced from one sample in a study of blood T cell repertoires in COVID-19. Sequencing was performed with immunoSEQ multiplex PCR; in TCRdb, only in-frame clones are kept and a portion is missing. The sample yields 390,000 or so clones, around 90% seen once. Sequenced: peripheral blood. The receptors were sampled from a man aged 18 to 29 with active or convalescent COVID-19.

This chain uses TRBV18 with TRBJ1-1, with D maybe TRBD1 (5 bases). The CDR3 loop spans 15 amino acids. The germline V gene encodes CDR1 KGHSH and CDR2 LQKENI. The V gene lost 0 bases and the J gene lost 6 bases, with 14 bases spanning the gap. DNA for the CDR3: TGTGCCAGCTCACCACCTTCAGGGTTCTTCGCTGAAGCTTTCTTT. As protein: CASSPPSGFFAEAFF.

This clone was seen a single time. This CDR3 is CASRPGTVQETQYF. CDR3 bases: TGTGCCAGCAGACCTGGGACAGTCCAAGAGACCCAGTACTTC. J is TRBJ2-5 and V is TRBV7-2, with 7 nucleotides matching TRBD1. The CDR3 contains 14 residues. The V gene's germline CDR1 is SGHTA and CDR2 FQGNSA. Germline trimming cut 6 bases from V and 1 base from J; bases unmatched to any gene: 5.

This chain uses TRBV7-2 with TRBJ2-1, with TRBD2 identical over 14 bases. The CDR3 runs to 16 residues. V lost 5 bases and J lost 8; bases outside the gene matches: 8. CDR1 is SGHTA, CDR2 FQGNSA, per germline. The DNA of the CDR3 is TGTGCCAGCAGCCCTAGTGGGACTAGCGGGAGATATGAGCAGTTCTTC. This gives the protein CASSPSGTSGRYEQFF.